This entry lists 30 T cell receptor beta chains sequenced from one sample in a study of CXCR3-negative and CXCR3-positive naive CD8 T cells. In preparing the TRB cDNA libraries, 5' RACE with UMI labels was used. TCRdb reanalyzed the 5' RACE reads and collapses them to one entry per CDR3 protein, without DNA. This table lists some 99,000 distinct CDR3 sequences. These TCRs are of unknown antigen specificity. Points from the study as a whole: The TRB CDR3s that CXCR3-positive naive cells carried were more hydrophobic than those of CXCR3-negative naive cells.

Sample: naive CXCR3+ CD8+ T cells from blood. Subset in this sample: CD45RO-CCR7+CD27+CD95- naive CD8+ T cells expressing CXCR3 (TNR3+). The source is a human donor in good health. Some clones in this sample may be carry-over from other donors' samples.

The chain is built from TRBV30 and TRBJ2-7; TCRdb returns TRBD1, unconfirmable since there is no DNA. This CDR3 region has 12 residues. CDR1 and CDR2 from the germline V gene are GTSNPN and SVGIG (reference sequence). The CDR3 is CAWDHRGFEQYF.

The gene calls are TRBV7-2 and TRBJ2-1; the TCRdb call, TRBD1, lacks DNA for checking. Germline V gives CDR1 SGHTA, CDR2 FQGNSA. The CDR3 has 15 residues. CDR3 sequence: CASSSGTGVHNEQFF.

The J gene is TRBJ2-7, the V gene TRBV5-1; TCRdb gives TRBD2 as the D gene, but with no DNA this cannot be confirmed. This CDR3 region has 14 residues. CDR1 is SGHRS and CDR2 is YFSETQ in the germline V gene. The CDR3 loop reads CASSPRMEGTEQYF.

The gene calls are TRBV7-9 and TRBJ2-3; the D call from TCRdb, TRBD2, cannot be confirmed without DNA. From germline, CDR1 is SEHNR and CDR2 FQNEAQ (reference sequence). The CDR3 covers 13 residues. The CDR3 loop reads CASSLVERGVPYF.

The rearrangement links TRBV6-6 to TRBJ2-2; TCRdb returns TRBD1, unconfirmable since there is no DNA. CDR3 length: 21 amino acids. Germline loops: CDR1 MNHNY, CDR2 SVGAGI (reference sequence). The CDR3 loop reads CASSYPLESEKKVEDTGELFF.

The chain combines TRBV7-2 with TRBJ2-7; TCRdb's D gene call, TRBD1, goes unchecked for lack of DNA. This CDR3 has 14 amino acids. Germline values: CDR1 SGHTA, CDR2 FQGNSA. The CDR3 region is CASSRGSDPFEQYF. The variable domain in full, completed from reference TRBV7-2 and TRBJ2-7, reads GAGVSQSPSNKVTEKGKDVELRCDPISGHTALYWYRQSLGQGLEFLIYFQGNSAPDKSGLPSDRFSAERTGGSVSTLTIQRTQQEDSAVYLCASSRGSDPFEQYFGPGTRLTVT.

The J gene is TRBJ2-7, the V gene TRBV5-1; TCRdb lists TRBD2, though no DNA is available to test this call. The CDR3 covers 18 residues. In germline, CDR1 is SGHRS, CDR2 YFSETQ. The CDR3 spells CASSLRIGLAGGGYEQYF. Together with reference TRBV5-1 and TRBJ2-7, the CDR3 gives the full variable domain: KAGVTQTPRYLIKTRGQQVTLSCSPISGHRSVSWYQQTPGQGLQFLFEYFSETQRNKGNFPGRFSGRQFSNSRSEMNVSTLELGDSALYLCASSLRIGLAGGGYEQYFGPGTRLTVT.

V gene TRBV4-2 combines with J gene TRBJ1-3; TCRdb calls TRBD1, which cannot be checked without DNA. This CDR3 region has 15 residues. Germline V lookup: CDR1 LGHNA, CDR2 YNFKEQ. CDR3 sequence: CASSQAPDSGNTIYF.

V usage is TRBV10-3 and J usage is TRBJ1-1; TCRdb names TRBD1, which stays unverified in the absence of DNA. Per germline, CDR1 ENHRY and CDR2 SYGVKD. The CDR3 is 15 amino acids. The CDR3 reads CAIRRGAIMNTEAFF.

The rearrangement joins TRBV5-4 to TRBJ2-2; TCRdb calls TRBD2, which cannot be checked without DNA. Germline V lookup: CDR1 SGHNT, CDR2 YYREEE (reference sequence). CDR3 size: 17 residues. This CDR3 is CASSLVRAGAPTGELFF.

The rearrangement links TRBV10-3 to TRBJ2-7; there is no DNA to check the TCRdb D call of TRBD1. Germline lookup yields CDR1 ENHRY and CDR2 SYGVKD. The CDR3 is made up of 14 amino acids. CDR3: CAISENRGIYEQYF.

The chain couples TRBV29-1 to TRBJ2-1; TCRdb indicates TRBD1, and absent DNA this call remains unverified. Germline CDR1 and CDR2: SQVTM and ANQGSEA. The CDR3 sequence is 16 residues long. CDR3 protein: CSARTRQDSSYNEQFF.

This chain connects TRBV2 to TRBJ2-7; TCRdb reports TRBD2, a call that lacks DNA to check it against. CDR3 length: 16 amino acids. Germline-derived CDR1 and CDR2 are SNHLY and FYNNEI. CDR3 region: CASSEEPGLPSYEQYF.

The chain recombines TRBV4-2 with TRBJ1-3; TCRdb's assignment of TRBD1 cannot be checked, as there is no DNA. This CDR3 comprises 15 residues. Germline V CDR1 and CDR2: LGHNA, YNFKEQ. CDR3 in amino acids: CASSQGASSGNTLYF.

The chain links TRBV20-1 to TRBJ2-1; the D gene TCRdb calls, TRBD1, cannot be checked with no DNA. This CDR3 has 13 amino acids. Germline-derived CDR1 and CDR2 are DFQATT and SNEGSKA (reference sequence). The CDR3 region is CSTNGGAYNEQFF.

The CDR3 protein is CASSLGLAGSYTDTQYF. The chain employs TRBV7-6 and TRBJ2-3; TCRdb picks TRBD2, but there is no DNA to check that call. In germline, CDR1 is SGHVS, CDR2 FNYEAQ. The CDR3 extends over 17 amino acids.

The CDR3 is CASLTDGFYEQYF. This chain uses TRBV6-2 or TRBV6-3 with TRBJ2-7. Germline assignment: CDR1 MNHEY and CDR2 SVGEGT. The CDR3 extends over 13 amino acids.

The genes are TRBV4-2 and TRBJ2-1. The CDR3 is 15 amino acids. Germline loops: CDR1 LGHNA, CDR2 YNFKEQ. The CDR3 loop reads CASSQDRGIVNEQFF.

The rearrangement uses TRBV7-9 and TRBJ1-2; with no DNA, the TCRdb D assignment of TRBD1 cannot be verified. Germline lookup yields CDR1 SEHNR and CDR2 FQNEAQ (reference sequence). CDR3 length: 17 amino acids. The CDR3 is CASSFSGTGIANYGYTF.

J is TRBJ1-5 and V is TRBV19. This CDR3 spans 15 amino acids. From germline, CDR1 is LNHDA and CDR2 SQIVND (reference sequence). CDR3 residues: CASSIEADSNQPQHF.

CDR3 amino acids: CSVPFFRTGPYNEQFF. The chain combines TRBV29-1 with TRBJ2-1; no DNA is available, so the TRBD2 call from TCRdb remains unchecked. CDR1 is SQVTM and CDR2 is ANQGSEA in the germline V gene. The CDR3 consists of 16 residues.

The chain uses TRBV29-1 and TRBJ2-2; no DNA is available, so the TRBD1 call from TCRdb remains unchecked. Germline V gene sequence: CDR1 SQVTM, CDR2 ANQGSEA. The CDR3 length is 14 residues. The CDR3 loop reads CSVGTEWNTGELFF.

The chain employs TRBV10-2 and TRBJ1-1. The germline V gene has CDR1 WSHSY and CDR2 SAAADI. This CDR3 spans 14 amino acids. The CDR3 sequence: CASSDSWANTEAFF.

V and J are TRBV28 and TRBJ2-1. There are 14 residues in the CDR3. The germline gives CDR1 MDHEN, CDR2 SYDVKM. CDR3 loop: CASSQLRSYNEQFF.

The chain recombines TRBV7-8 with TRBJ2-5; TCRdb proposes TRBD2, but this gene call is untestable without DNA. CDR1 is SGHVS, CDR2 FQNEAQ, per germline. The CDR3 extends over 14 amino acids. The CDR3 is CASSPWTSQETQYF.

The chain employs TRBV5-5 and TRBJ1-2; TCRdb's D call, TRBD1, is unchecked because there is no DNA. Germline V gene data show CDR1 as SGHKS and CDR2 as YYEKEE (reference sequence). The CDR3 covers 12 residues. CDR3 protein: CASSWTGQGYTF.

This chain's CDR3 is CSVEGYSSYEQYF. This chain links TRBV29-1 with TRBJ2-7. The CDR3 extends over 13 amino acids. Germline V gives CDR1 SQVTM, CDR2 ANQGSEA.

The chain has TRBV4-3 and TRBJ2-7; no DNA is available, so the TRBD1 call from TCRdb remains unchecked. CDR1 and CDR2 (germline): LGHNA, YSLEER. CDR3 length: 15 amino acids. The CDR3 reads CASSQERTEAYEQYF.

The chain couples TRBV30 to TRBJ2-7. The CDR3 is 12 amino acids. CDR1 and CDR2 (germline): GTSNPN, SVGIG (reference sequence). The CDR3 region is CAWRAISYEQYF.

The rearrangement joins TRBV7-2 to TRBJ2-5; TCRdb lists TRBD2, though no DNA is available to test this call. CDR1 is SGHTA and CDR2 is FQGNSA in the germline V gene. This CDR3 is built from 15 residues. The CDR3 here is CASSPLGGSQETQYF.